Described below is a single T cell receptor (beta chain) sequence and its context. Antigen unknown. The record originates from a study of cytomegalovirus exposure and HLA in healthy donors. The PCR ran on 60 Vbeta and 13 Jbeta primers. Original processing methods: Roughly 80 million unique TCR beta chains, 8.5 million to 14 million shared, were counted in a later analysis. Produced via immunoSEQ multiplex PCR; TCRdb's table is partial and in-frame only. Clone size and V and J calls were adopted from that table, with D and trimming inferred from the DNA. The sample consists of under 200,000 clones, about 77% of them appearing once. Findings of the study overall: A later analysis showed that HLA-associated TCR beta chains had undergone more clonal expansion than equally common others. The study dropped some indistinguishable V segments, TRBV6-2 and TRBV6-3 among them.

The donors gave bone marrow, and they were healthy. Germline V gives CDR1 LNHDA, CDR2 SQIVND (reference sequence). This CDR3 region has 15 residues. With V trimmed by 7 bases and J by 7 bases, 12 bases remained unmatched. V and J are TRBV19 and TRBJ1-4, with 7 nucleotides matching TRBD1. The source is a man aged 60-69 years in good health and CMV-seronegative. Sequencing was carried out using PBMCs. The CDR3 is CASMGRGAPREKLFF. The CDR3 DNA follows: TGTGCCAGTATGGGCAGGGGGGCCCCCCGTGAAAAACTGTTTTTT.